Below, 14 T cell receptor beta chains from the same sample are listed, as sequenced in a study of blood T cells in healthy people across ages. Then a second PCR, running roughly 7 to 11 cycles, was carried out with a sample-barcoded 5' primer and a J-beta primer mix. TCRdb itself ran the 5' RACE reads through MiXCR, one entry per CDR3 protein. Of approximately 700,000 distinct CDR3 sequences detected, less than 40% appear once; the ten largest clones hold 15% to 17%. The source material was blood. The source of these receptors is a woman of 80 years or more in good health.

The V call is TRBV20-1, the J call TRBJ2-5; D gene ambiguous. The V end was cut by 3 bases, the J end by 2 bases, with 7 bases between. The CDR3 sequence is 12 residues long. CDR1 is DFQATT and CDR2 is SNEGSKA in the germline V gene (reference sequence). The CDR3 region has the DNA TGCAGTGCTAGTTTTGCTCAAGAGACCCAGTACTTC. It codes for CSASFAQETQYF.

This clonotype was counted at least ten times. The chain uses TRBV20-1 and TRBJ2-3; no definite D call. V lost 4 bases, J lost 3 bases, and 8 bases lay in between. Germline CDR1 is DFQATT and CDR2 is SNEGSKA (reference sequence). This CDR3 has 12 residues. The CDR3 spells CSANWMTDTQYF. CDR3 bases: TGCAGTGCTAATTGGATGACAGATACGCAGTATTTT.

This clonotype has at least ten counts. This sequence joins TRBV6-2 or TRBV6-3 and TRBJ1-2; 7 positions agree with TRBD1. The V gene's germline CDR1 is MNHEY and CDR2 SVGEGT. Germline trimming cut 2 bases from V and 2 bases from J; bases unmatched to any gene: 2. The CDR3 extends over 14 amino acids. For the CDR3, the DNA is TGTGCCAGCAGTTACGGGGGACAGAACTATGGCTACACCTTC. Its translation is CASSYGGQNYGYTF.

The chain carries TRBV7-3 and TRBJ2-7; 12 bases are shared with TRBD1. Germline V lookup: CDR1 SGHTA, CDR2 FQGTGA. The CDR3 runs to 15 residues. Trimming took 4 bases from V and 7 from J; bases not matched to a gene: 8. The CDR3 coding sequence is TGTGCCAGCAGCTCGGGACAGGGGGCCTACAATGAGCAGTACTTC. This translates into CASSSGQGAYNEQYF.

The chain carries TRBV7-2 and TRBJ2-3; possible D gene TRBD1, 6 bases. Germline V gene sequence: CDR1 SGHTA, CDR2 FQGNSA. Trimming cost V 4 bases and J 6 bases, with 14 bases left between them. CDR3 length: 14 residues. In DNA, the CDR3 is TGTGCCAGCAGCTCCGGACAGATCAGGGATACGCAGTATTTT. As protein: CASSSGQIRDTQYF.

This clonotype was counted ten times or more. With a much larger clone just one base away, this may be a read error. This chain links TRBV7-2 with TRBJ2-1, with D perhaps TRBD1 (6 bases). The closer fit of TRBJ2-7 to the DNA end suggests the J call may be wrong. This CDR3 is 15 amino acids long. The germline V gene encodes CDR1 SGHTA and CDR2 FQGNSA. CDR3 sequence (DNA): TGTGCCAGCAGCCCAACAGGGCCCTCCTACAATGAGCAGTACTTC. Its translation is CASSPTGPSYNEQYF.

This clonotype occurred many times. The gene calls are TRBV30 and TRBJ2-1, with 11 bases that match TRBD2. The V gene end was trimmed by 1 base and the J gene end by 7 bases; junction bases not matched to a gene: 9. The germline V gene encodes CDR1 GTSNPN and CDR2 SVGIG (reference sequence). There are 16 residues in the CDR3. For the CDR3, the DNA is TGTGCCTGGAGTGATGATAGCGGGGGGGCCGGAAATGAGCAGTTCTTC. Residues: CAWSDDSGGAGNEQFF.

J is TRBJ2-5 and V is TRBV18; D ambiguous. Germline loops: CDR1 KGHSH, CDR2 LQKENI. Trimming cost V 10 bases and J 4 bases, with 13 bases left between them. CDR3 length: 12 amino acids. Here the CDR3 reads CATKGFGETQYF. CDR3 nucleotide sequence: TGTGCCACCAAAGGGTTTGGAGAGACCCAGTACTTC.

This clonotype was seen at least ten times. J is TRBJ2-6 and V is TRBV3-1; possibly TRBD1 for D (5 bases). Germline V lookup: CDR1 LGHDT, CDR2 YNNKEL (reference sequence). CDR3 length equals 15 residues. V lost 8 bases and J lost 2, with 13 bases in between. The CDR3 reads CASGIDRTGANVLTF. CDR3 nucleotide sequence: TGTGCCAGCGGGATCGACAGAACTGGGGCCAACGTCCTGACTTTC.

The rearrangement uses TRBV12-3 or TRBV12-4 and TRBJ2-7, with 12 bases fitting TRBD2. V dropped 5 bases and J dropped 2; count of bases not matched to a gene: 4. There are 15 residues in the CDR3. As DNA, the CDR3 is TGTGCCAGCAGTCCATGGACTAGCGGGACCTACGAGCAGTACTTC. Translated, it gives CASSPWTSGTYEQYF.

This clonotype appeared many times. CDR3 region: CASSRDTPYQETQYF. CDR3 DNA: TGTGCCAGCAGTCGTGACACTCCGTACCAAGAGACCCAGTACTTC. This chain uses TRBV12-3 or TRBV12-4 with TRBJ2-5, with D uncertain. This CDR3 has 15 residues. V shed 5 bases and J shed 0 bases, with 13 bases lying between them.

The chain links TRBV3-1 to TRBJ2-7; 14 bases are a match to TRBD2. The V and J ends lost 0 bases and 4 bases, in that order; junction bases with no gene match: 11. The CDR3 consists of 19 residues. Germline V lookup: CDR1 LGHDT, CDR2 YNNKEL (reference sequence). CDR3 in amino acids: CASSQDLPGTSGGRYEQYF. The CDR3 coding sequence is TGTGCCAGCAGCCAAGATCTCCCCGGGACTAGCGGGGGTAGGTACGAGCAGTACTTC.

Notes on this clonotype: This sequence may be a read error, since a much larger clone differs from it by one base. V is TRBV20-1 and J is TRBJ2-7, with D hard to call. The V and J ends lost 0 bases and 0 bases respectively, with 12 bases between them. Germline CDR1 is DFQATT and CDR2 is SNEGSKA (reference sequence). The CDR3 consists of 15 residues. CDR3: CSARDPNFSSYEQYF. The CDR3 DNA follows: TGCAGTGCTAGAGATCCGAACTTCAGCTCCTACGAGCAGTACTTC.

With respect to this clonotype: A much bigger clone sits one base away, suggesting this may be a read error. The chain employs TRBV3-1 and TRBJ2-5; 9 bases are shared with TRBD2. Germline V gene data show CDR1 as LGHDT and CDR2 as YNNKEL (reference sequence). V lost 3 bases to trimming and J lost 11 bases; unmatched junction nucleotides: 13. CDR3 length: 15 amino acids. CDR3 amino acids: CASSQQAGGPWEQYF. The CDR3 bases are TGTGCCAGCAGCCAGCAGGCGGGGGGGCCTTGGGAGCAGTACTTC.